These T cell receptor beta chains were read from a single sample in a study of T cell responses to AZD1222 COVID-19 vaccine. TCRdb's copy holds only in-frame clones and misses some; the assay was immunoSEQ multiplex PCR. Of some 130,000 clones in the sample, approximately 90% were seen once. Sequencing used peripheral blood, obtained on day 0 of AZD1222 vaccination. Receptor source: an adult in good health. The conserved cysteine and the conserved F or W are not part of the CDR3 here. The order of the fields is CDR3 protein, J gene, clone size, V gene, CDR3 length. Only part of the rows carry a size: once, few, many, or a class if the clone is expanded.

ASSESGTGTGELF,TRBJ2-2,NA,TRBV10-1,13
ASGTPTNTGELF,TRBJ2-2,few,TRBV12-5,12
ASSEGLGNQPQH,TRBJ1-5,NA,TRBV9,12
ASSVDAGGASPLH,TRBJ1-6,NA,TRBV9,13
ASSSSGGQNYGYT,TRBJ1-2,once,TRBV28,13
ASSEAQGYEQY,TRBJ2-7,NA,TRBV2,11
AMAQGGFQETQY,TRBJ2-5,NA,TRBV10-2,12
ASSYQGGTQY,TRBJ2-3,NA,TRBV27,10
ASRLQGSNEKLF,TRBJ1-4,NA,TRBV6-5,12
ASSKLYDYGYT,TRBJ1-2,NA,TRBV21-1,11
ASSRGQSTEAF,TRBJ1-1,NA,TRBV4-1,11
ASGLVLSGSSETQY,TRBJ2-5,NA,TRBV12-5,14
ASGLGSGTGNTEAF,TRBJ1-1,NA,TRBV12-5,14
ASSLMGTGELF,TRBJ2-2,NA,TRBV28,11
ASSHGNSPLH,TRBJ1-6,few,TRBV3-1/TRBV3-2,10
SVEADGNYGYT,TRBJ1-2,NA,TRBV29-1,11
ASTPAVGNTEAF,TRBJ1-1,NA,TRBV10-2,12
ASSDTGTKAF,TRBJ1-1,NA,TRBV6-4,10
ASSRQS,TRBJ1-2,NA,TRBV12-3/TRBV12-4,6
ASSSVVGSEAF,TRBJ1-1,NA,TRBV7-3,11
ASSSGANYGYT,TRBJ1-2,NA,TRBV2,11
ASSPGTDLAKNIQY,TRBJ2-4,NA,TRBV18,14
ASSLRSTGDEKLF,TRBJ1-4,NA,TRBV4-1,13
ASSLGRNQPQH,TRBJ1-5,NA,TRBV7-6,11
ATSLAGGRNEQF,TRBJ2-1,NA,TRBV24-1,12
ASSPGGPYNEQF,TRBJ2-1,NA,TRBV7-3,12
ASSSSGTANGPAF,TRBJ1-1,NA,TRBV28,13
ASSLWGGRNRGEQY,TRBJ2-7,NA,TRBV5-1,14
ASSFSADTEAF,TRBJ1-1,NA,TRBV7-3,11
ASSATGGVSYTEAF,TRBJ1-1,NA,TRBV9,14
ATSRVEGYGYT,TRBJ1-2,NA,TRBV15,11
ASSLDRGENTEAF,TRBJ1-1,NA,TRBV7-3,13
ASSSQYTISGGAGELF,TRBJ2-2,NA,TRBV5-4,16
ASSQRIDPYEQY,TRBJ2-7,NA,TRBV11-3,12
ASSGQSLSGNTIY,TRBJ1-3,NA,TRBV9,13
ASSPGVGRMNTEAF,TRBJ1-1,NA,TRBV27,14
ASTVGELF,TRBJ2-2,NA,TRBV21-1,8
ASSQARGGVRSEQF,TRBJ2-1,NA,TRBV4-1,14
ASSPGATEAF,TRBJ1-1,NA,TRBV6-5,10
ASSLLWGTYTEAF,TRBJ1-1,NA,TRBV6-5,13
ASSFTDLNTEAF,TRBJ1-1,NA,TRBV11-3,12
ASSLSSNSPLH,TRBJ1-6,NA,TRBV7-9,11
ASSFRSGNTIY,TRBJ1-3,NA,TRBV27,11